This entry is about one T cell receptor (beta chain). This clonotype was recorded at least ten times. What antigen it recognizes has not been identified. No quality values exist for individual bases; no much larger clone is one base distant. The germline V gene (reference sequence) specifies MNHNY as CDR1 and SVGAGI as CDR2. Trimming removed 3 bases from V and 4 bases from J, leaving 9 bases between the germline ends. Including the terminal cysteine and phenylalanine, the CDR3 comprises 13 residues. Only CDR3 DNA is held: 39 bases, read in frame from base 1. The data stem from a study of CD8 T cells in ankylosing spondylitis (dated by TCRdb to 2015 to 2018). Describing the broader study: The study set out to find disease-linked TCR variants by profiling T cell receptor beta repertoires in ankylosing spondylitis patients and healthy donors. Samples of peripheral blood were taken, and for ankylosing spondylitis patients, synovial fluid was collected as well. The full study cohort comprised 25 or so ankylosing spondylitis patients and 85 to 120 healthy donors.

These reads were obtained on an Illumina HiSeq 2500. Quantitative 5'-RACE with molecular barcodes was used to prepare TCR beta libraries. The study's processing was this. Disease-linked TCR variants were identified with a new computational method built on a probabilistic model of VDJ rearrangement. Using fastp at Q25 and MiXCR, TCRdb reprocessed the public reads and kept productive beta chains. Under each unique CDR3 protein, matching rows form one entry showing the most common genes and DNA. The V and J calls, along with clone size, are taken from TCRdb and not from the paper's own processing. This sample is represented by 150,000 to 200,000 distinct CDR3 sequences; 13% of them were singletons. Of the sample, about 10% is held by the ten largest clones. On the study overall, not on this receptor specifically: Some of the motif variants had been reported before in the synovial fluid and blood of reactive arthritis patients, a finding that suggests common disease-initiation mechanisms. Significant enrichment of the disease-linked clones was reported in matched synovial fluid samples from ankylosing spondylitis patients. The disease-linked clones showed a CD8+ phenotype and occurred at relatively low frequencies in peripheral blood. Blood from ankylosing spondylitis patients appeared to be characterized by a TCR beta motif composed of under ten highly homologous amino acid variants.

The TCR was taken from a female donor with ankylosing spondylitis or in good health (not recorded which). Material for sequencing was blood, either unsorted or a sorted T cell fraction (not recorded which). The sequence joins TRBV6-6 to TRBJ2-5; the D gene is possibly TRBD1, with 6 bases matching. The CDR3 corresponds to CASSYGQTETQYF. The bases are TGTGCCAGCAGTTATGGACAGACAGAGACCCAGTACTTC.